This entry describes one T cell receptor beta chain. Its antigen is as yet unknown. At a deep level, the assay was run. The table came from immunoSEQ multiplex PCR; TCRdb's copy has only in-frame clones and leaves some out. The sample shows some 2,500,000 clones, just under 95% of them seen only once. This sample stems from a study of shared clonotypes between healthy human individuals. Study outcomes and limitations: Researchers sampled only blood; tissue repertoires likely differ. Richness estimates generally favored naive over memory subsets. A handful of donors had around 5% of their naive CD4 clonotypes in common.

Germline CDR1 is MGHRA and CDR2 is YSYEKL. This CDR3 is 13 amino acids long. The sequence was obtained from a man aged 18-30 years in good health. Some clones in this sample may be carry-over from other donors' samples. This chain links TRBV4-1 with TRBJ2-5; maybe TRBD1 (6 bases). Gene TRBJ2-7 matches the end of the DNA better, so the J call may be wrong. The sample was naive CD4+ T cells from PBMCs. Regarding subset: CD45RA+ positively selected. CDR3 amino acids: CASSPLQGTEQYF. CDR3 in DNA: TGCGCCAGCAGCCCTTTACAGGGAACCGAGCAGTACTTC.